This T cell receptor (beta chain) derives from a study of CD8 T cells in ankylosing spondylitis. Study observations and caveats: Within ankylosing spondylitis blood, a TCR beta motif made up of seven to nine highly homologous variants appeared to be characteristic.

The CDR3 sequence is 12 residues long. In germline, CDR1 is MNHEY, CDR2 SVGAGI. Trimming took 7 bases from V and 5 from J, leaving 12 bases between them. About this clonotype: Its antigen is unidentified.

One entry per CDR3 protein results from TCRdb running MiXCR on the 5' RACE reads. The data show 700,000 to 850,000 distinct CDR3 sequences, about 11% seen once. Sequencing used blood, either unsorted or a sorted T cell fraction (not recorded which). The clonotype comes from a male donor with ankylosing spondylitis. The chain carries TRBV6-5 and TRBJ2-7; no definite D call. The CDR3 loop is CASIPPPDEQYF. CDR3 nucleotide sequence: TGTGCCAGCATACCACCGCCAGACGAGCAGTACTTC.